The rows below give T cell receptor beta chains drawn from one sample of a study of cytomegalovirus exposure and HLA in healthy donors. The repertoire was sequenced with immunoSEQ multiplex PCR; TCRdb's copy has only in-frame clones and lacks some. This table has 120,000 to 150,000 clones, about three quarters appearing once. Sample: PBMCs. The receptors were sampled from a young woman in good health and CMV-seronegative. The CDR3 runs from the conserved cysteine through the conserved F or W. D genes are given only for firm matches. A clone size is listed for some rows: how often the clone was seen (once, few, many), or a class if it is expanded.

j_call d_call v_call clone_size cdr3_aa cdr3_nt
TRBJ2-7 . TRBV7-9 . CASSLGGGAQYF TGTGCCAGCAGCTTAGGAGGCGGGGCGCAGTACTTC
TRBJ2-2 TRBD2 TRBV9 . CASSVGTSGNTGELFF TGTGCCAGCAGCGTCGGGACTAGCGGGAACACCGGGGAGCTGTTTTTT
TRBJ1-2 TRBD1 TRBV6-1 . CASSLQGARGYTF TGTGCCAGCAGTCTACAGGGGGCGCGAGGCTACACCTTC
TRBJ1-2 TRBD1 TRBV28 . CASSKPTGLDYGYTF TGTGCCAGCAGTAAACCGACAGGGTTGGACTATGGCTACACCTTC
TRBJ1-6 . TRBV19 . CASSMRNSPLHF TGTGCCAGTAGTATGCGAAATTCACCCCTCCACTTT
TRBJ1-2 . TRBV18 few CASSPGSGANYGYTF TGTGCCAGCTCACCAGGGTCAGGGGCTAACTATGGCTACACCTTC
TRBJ2-1 TRBD2 TRBV19 . CASSSGGTNEQFF TGTGCCAGTAGTAGCGGGGGGACGAATGAGCAGTTCTTC
TRBJ2-1 TRBD2 TRBV6-1 . CASSDGTRGYNEQFF TGTGCCAGCAGCGACGGGACTAGGGGGTACAATGAGCAGTTCTTC
TRBJ1-2 . TRBV28 . CASSFPKDSLDYGYTF TGTGCCAGCAGTTTTCCCAAGGATAGCTTGGACTATGGCTACACCTTC
TRBJ1-1 . TRBV7-3 few CASSLIRSTEAFF TGTGCCAGCAGCTTAATCCGGAGTACTGAAGCTTTCTTT
TRBJ2-5 . TRBV5-1 . CASSSGQHEETQYF TGCGCCAGCAGCTCTGGACAGCACGAGGAGACCCAGTACTTC
TRBJ2-5 . TRBV7-9 . CASSLAAYLQETQYF TGTGCCAGCAGCTTAGCTGCCTACCTTCAAGAGACCCAGTACTTC
TRBJ2-3 TRBD1 TRBV28 . CAIFRTGVAGDTQYF TGTGCCATCTTTCGGACAGGAGTAGCCGGAGATACGCAGTATTTT
TRBJ1-2 TRBD1 TRBV6-1 . CASNLPGQGNYGYTF TGTGCCAGCAACCTACCGGGACAGGGTAACTATGGCTACACCTTC
TRBJ1-1 . TRBV28 . CASSSSGEAFF TGTGCCAGCAGTTCTTCAGGGGAAGCTTTCTTT
TRBJ1-6 . TRBV28 once CASSPDYRVYNSPLHF TGTGCCAGCAGTCCTGATTACAGAGTCTATAATTCACCCCTCCACTTT
TRBJ1-2 TRBD1 TRBV28 . CASSLGTDYGYTF TGTGCCAGCAGCTTAGGGACAGACTATGGCTACACCTTC
TRBJ2-3 TRBD2 TRBV30 . CAWNPSAAGVDTQYF TGTGCCTGGAATCCGAGTGCAGCGGGAGTAGATACGCAGTATTTT
TRBJ2-6 . TRBV6-6 . CASSSQGTGANVLTF TGTGCCAGCAGTTCCCAGGGTACTGGGGCCAACGTCCTGACTTTC
TRBJ2-4 . TRBV9 . CASSRDTKNIQYF TGTGCCAGCTCCCGGGACACTAAAAACATTCAGTACTTC